These T cell receptor beta chains were read from a single sample in a study of blood T cell repertoires in COVID-19. Libraries were prepared by immunoSEQ multiplex PCR; TCRdb keeps only in-frame clonotypes and omits some of them. The repertoire holds 150,000 to 200,000 clones, with more than 65% as singletons. Specimen: PBMCs or T cells enriched from blood (not recorded which). The source is a man aged 45-65 years who had recovered from COVID-19. The CDR3 runs from the conserved cysteine through the conserved F or W. Size is stated for part of the rows, as once, few or many counts, or as a class when the clone is expanded.

clone_size: once; v_call: TRBV6-5; cdr3_aa: CASKLGGSYNSPLHF
clone_size: .; v_call: TRBV11-3; cdr3_aa: CASSFRQGYGYTF
clone_size: .; v_call: TRBV6-5; cdr3_aa: CASSYGAQVNTEAFF
clone_size: .; v_call: TRBV10-3; cdr3_aa: CAPRPYCNSPLHF
clone_size: .; v_call: TRBV24-1; cdr3_aa: CATSDFHPRGSGGGDTQYF
clone_size: .; v_call: TRBV10-3; cdr3_aa: CAISESEGSTEAFF
clone_size: many; v_call: TRBV28; cdr3_aa: CASSLAGQGRGEQYF
clone_size: once; v_call: TRBV7-2; cdr3_aa: CASRYNRDGAGYTF
clone_size: .; v_call: TRBV6-5; cdr3_aa: CASSYSQGDTQYF
clone_size: .; v_call: TRBV18; cdr3_aa: CASSSTRGQETQYF
clone_size: .; v_call: TRBV6-6; cdr3_aa: CATERQGNYGYTF
clone_size: .; v_call: TRBV10-3; cdr3_aa: CAINLDRVANYGYTF
clone_size: .; v_call: TRBV27; cdr3_aa: CASSFRQKNSPLHF
clone_size: .; v_call: TRBV7-9; cdr3_aa: CASSPGTTTEAFF
clone_size: few; v_call: TRBV4-2; cdr3_aa: CASSQETAGSGGYQETQYF
clone_size: once; v_call: TRBV6-5; cdr3_aa: CASSLYGGNNNEQFF
clone_size: .; v_call: TRBV4-1; cdr3_aa: CASSRGPGEAFF
clone_size: once; v_call: TRBV19; cdr3_aa: CASSSGGQPQHF
clone_size: .; v_call: TRBV27; cdr3_aa: CASSLRGGWTGYNEQFF
clone_size: .; v_call: TRBV21-1; cdr3_aa: CASSLRREQSLWCNQPQHF
clone_size: .; v_call: TRBV13; cdr3_aa: CASSTRTGEAFF
clone_size: .; v_call: TRBV7-9; cdr3_aa: CASSPGLAGGSEQFF
clone_size: .; v_call: TRBV11-3; cdr3_aa: CASSLVPFTEAFF
clone_size: .; v_call: TRBV6-5; cdr3_aa: CASREPGTGFNEQFF
clone_size: few; v_call: TRBV6-5; cdr3_aa: CASKGLAGTDTQYF
clone_size: .; v_call: TRBV5-1; cdr3_aa: CASSSRTDGVGEKLFF
clone_size: .; v_call: TRBV28; cdr3_aa: CASSIQGYGTEAFF
clone_size: .; v_call: TRBV15; cdr3_aa: CATSKVRTGGQPQHF
clone_size: .; v_call: TRBV10-3; cdr3_aa: CAIRGDRGPGELFF
clone_size: .; v_call: TRBV7-3; cdr3_aa: CASSFGAGELFF
clone_size: .; v_call: TRBV28; cdr3_aa: CASRGTSYEQYF
clone_size: .; v_call: TRBV28; cdr3_aa: CASNESGGQAGYTF
clone_size: .; v_call: TRBV9; cdr3_aa: CASSVGSGLSYEQYF
clone_size: .; v_call: TRBV6-6; cdr3_aa: CASSYVQGANTEAFF
clone_size: few; v_call: TRBV28; cdr3_aa: CASSVPDISYEQYF
clone_size: .; v_call: TRBV5-4; cdr3_aa: CASRPPGQGNSPLHF
clone_size: .; v_call: TRBV21-1; cdr3_aa: CASSTCGWGQGRSTGELFF
clone_size: .; v_call: TRBV10-3; cdr3_aa: CATQGFAGELFF
clone_size: .; v_call: TRBV18; cdr3_aa: CASSPQALTGELFF
clone_size: .; v_call: TRBV27; cdr3_aa: CASSLGNPPPDYGYTF
clone_size: .; v_call: TRBV5-4; cdr3_aa: CASSLLSGANEKLFF
clone_size: once; v_call: TRBV28; cdr3_aa: CASSYSTGELFF
clone_size: once; v_call: TRBV27; cdr3_aa: CASSLLGTRGNEQFF
clone_size: .; v_call: TRBV3-1/TRBV3-2; cdr3_aa: CASSQETPGAGANVLTF
clone_size: once; v_call: TRBV9; cdr3_aa: CASSLESGREKLFF
clone_size: .; v_call: TRBV7-3; cdr3_aa: CASSSSRTGPTGANVLTF
clone_size: .; v_call: TRBV28; cdr3_aa: CASSFTAVVQESSQPQHF
clone_size: .; v_call: TRBV18; cdr3_aa: CASSPNRYQETQYF
clone_size: .; v_call: TRBV15; cdr3_aa: CATSRVAGKTDTQYF
clone_size: .; v_call: TRBV18; cdr3_aa: CASSKGQPINEKLFF
clone_size: .; v_call: TRBV5-1; cdr3_aa: CASSSEDRAENYGYTF
clone_size: .; v_call: TRBV19; cdr3_aa: CATRYTGSTDTQYF
clone_size: .; v_call: TRBV7-3; cdr3_aa: CASSLGLATDTQYF
clone_size: .; v_call: TRBV3-1/TRBV3-2; cdr3_aa: CASSQETGLAGAHEQYF
clone_size: .; v_call: TRBV18; cdr3_aa: CASSPGADNSPLHF